The clone carrying this TCR beta chain was seen a handful of times. Antigen specificity is unknown. These data are taken from a study of T cells in Graves' hyperthyroidism and ophthalmopathy. With 5 bases clipped from V and 2 bases from J, the junction kept 5 bases outside the gene matches. The CDR3 length is 14 residues. CDR1 and CDR2 (germline): MNHEY, SMNVEV (reference sequence). General observations from the study: Patients with ophthalmopathy were separated from those with stable hyperthyroidism by a 13 V-J model.

The CDR3 regions of TCR beta were amplified from RNA transcripts. A set of HTBI primers served as the primers for a first-round RT-PCR of the TCR CDR3. TCRdb processed the multiplex PCR reads anew with MiXCR; each CDR3 protein has one entry. Of around 580,000 distinct CDR3 sequences listed, 16% are singletons. The sample comprised blood. V and J are TRBV27 and TRBJ2-7; 8 bases are a match to TRBD1. The sequence came from a woman younger than 35 with Graves' hyperthyroidism. Written as DNA, the CDR3 is TGTGCCAGCAGTCCGACAGGGGTTCCCTACGAGCAGTACTTC. Translated: CASSPTGVPYEQYF.